This TCR beta chain is drawn from a study of cytomegalovirus exposure and HLA in healthy donors. Study outcomes and limitations: Three chains tied to CMV proved CMV antigen-specific in vitro.

The PCR used 60 Vbeta and 13 Jbeta primers. Using immunoSEQ multiplex PCR, the repertoire was profiled, and TCRdb retains in-frame clones only, with some absent. The sample consists of about 160,000 clones, roughly 80% of them appearing once. About this clone: Antigen unknown.

Trimming took off 5 bases at V and 0 bases at J, with 13 bases between the two ends. Germline V gene lookup returns CDR1 MNHEY and CDR2 SVGAGI. This CDR3 is built from 15 residues. V is TRBV6-5 and J is TRBJ1-2, with D perhaps TRBD1 (5 bases). Sequences were obtained from PBMCs. This receptor was taken from a man aged 40-49 years in good health and CMV-seropositive. CDR3 amino acids: CASSRTLSANYGYTF. In nucleotides, the CDR3 is TGTGCCAGCAGTAGGACACTATCAGCTAACTATGGCTACACCTTC.